This is a list of T cell receptor beta chains from one sample in a study of T cell responses to AZD1222 COVID-19 vaccine. Data came from immunoSEQ multiplex PCR; TCRdb stores just in-frame clones and leaves some out. The sample lists approximately 140,000 clones, roughly 80% occurring once. This material consisted of peripheral blood, taken on day 0 of MenACWY control vaccination. The receptors come from an adult in good health. Each CDR3 is given with its conserved first and last residue. A D gene is named only where the DNA matches it firmly. Rows may omit the clone size; those that give it use once, few, many or a size class.

clone_size	d_call	v_call	j_call	cdr3_nt	cdr3_aa
-	-	TRBV5-1	TRBJ1-5	TGCGCCAGCAGCTTGGAGCGGGGACAGCCCCAGCATTTT	CASSLERGQPQHF
-	-	TRBV11-2	TRBJ2-7	TGTGCCAGCAGCTTAGACTGGCTGAACGAGCAGTACTTC	CASSLDWLNEQYF
few	-	TRBV4-2	TRBJ1-2	TGTGCCAGCAGCCAAGAGGACGGCTACCCGAGGGATGGCTACACCTTC	CASSQEDGYPRDGYTF
few	-	TRBV11-2	TRBJ1-2	TGTGCCAGCAGCTTACTCGGGTATGGCTACACCTTC	CASSLLGYGYTF
few	-	TRBV19	TRBJ1-1	TGTGCCAGTTGTTCCCTTACATGGAACACTGAAGCTTTCTTT	CASCSLTWNTEAFF
-	TRBD1	TRBV6-5	TRBJ1-5	TGTGCCAGCAGTTACGGACAGGGTAAGCAGCCCCAGCATTTT	CASSYGQGKQPQHF
-	TRBD2	TRBV10-2	TRBJ2-7	TGCGCCAGCAGTGAAATTCTAGCGGGGGCCTACGAGCAGTACTTC	CASSEILAGAYEQYF
-	-	TRBV18	TRBJ1-5	TGTGCCAGCTCACTCGGGACCTCGGGTAATCAGCCCCAGCATTTT	CASSLGTSGNQPQHF
-	TRBD1	TRBV6-5	TRBJ2-2	TGTGCCAGCACCGGGACAGGGGTTGGCGGGGAGCTGTTTTTT	CASTGTGVGGELFF
once	-	TRBV6-5	TRBJ2-5	TGTGCCAGCAGCCCCGCTGCCTCCCAAGAGACCCAGTACTTC	CASSPAASQETQYF
-	-	TRBV15	TRBJ1-4	TGTGCCACCAGCTTAACCCGGGGGGCTACTAATGAAAAACTGTTTTTT	CATSLTRGATNEKLFF
-	-	TRBV30	TRBJ1-6	TGTGCCTGGAACCGGGGGCAAGCGAATTCACCCCTCCACTTT	CAWNRGQANSPLHF
-	-	TRBV15	TRBJ2-3	TGTGCCACCAGCAGAGAAGGGGATACGCAGTATTTT	CATSREGDTQYF
few	-	TRBV19	TRBJ2-5	TGTGCCAGTAGTTGGGCAAAGGGAGAGACCCAGTACTTC	CASSWAKGETQYF
once	-	TRBV3-1/TRBV3-2	TRBJ2-1	TGTGCCAGCAGCCCGACAGCGGTACGTGAGCAGTTCTTC	CASSPTAVREQFF
-	-	TRBV7-3	TRBJ1-1	TGTGCCAGCAGGGGACTTCCGAACACTGAAGCTTTCTTT	CASRGLPNTEAFF
few	TRBD2	TRBV7-9	TRBJ2-5	TGTGCCAGCAGCCAAACTAGCGTGGAGACCCAGTACTTC	CASSQTSVETQYF
-	TRBD1	TRBV2	TRBJ1-6	TGTGCCAGCAGTAGCCGGGACAGGGGGCGTTCACCCCTCCACTTT	CASSSRDRGRSPLHF
-	-	TRBV5-4	TRBJ1-1	TGTGCCAGCAGTTACGACGACCAGAACACTGAAGCTTTCTTT	CASSYDDQNTEAFF
-	TRBD1	TRBV2	TRBJ2-3	TGTGCCAGCAGTGGGGGACAGGGGAAAACAGATACGCAGTATTTT	CASSGGQGKTDTQYF
-	-	TRBV5-1	TRBJ2-3	TGCGCCAGCAGCCTACAGAGCACAGATACGCAGTATTTT	CASSLQSTDTQYF
once	-	TRBV3-1/TRBV3-2	TRBJ1-2	TGTGCCAGCAGCCAAGGTCAAGTAGTAAACTATGGCTACACCTTC	CASSQGQVVNYGYTF
-	-	TRBV15	TRBJ1-2	TGTGCCACCAGCAGAGATAAAGGCCCGACAGAAGGTGGCTACACCTTC	CATSRDKGPTEGGYTF
few	-	TRBV11-2	TRBJ2-5	TGTGCCAGCAGCTTAGATCAAGAGACCCAGTACTTC	CASSLDQETQYF
-	-	TRBV19	TRBJ1-1	TGTGCCAGTATATGGGGCACTGAAGCTTTCTTT	CASIWGTEAFF
-	-	TRBV6-5	TRBJ1-1	TGTGCCAGCAGGGCCGACAGGAACACTGAAGCTTTCTTT	CASRADRNTEAFF
-	TRBD2	TRBV5-4	TRBJ2-2	TGTGCCAGCAGCCGTAGCGGGGGGGGCACCGGGGAGCTGTTTTTT	CASSRSGGGTGELFF
many	-	TRBV4-2	TRBJ1-2	TGTGCCAGCAGCCAAGAGTCGGGGACAAGTGCCTATGGCTACACCTTC	CASSQESGTSAYGYTF
-	TRBD1	TRBV7-6	TRBJ2-1	TGTGCCAGCAGCTCACGACAGGGTCAAAGCTCCTACAATGAGCAGTTCTTC	CASSSRQGQSSYNEQFF
once	TRBD2	TRBV5-1	TRBJ2-1	TGCGCCAGCAGCTTGGCGACTAGCGGGGGGCCGGAGAATGAGCAGTTCTTC	CASSLATSGGPENEQFF
-	TRBD2	TRBV15	TRBJ2-5	TGTGCCACCAGCAGAGATAGCGGGGGGGCCGAGACCCAGTACTTC	CATSRDSGGAETQYF
-	TRBD2	TRBV12-3/TRBV12-4	TRBJ2-2	TGTGCCGGCGGGGGGCCGAACACCGGGGAGCTGTTTTTT	CAGGGPNTGELFF
-	-	TRBV9	TRBJ2-5	TGTGCCAGCAGCGTAGAACCGGTTTGGGAGACCCAGTACTTC	CASSVEPVWETQYF
few	TRBD1	TRBV19	TRBJ1-6	TGTGCCAGTAGTACCCGGGACAGGGTACATTCACCCCTCCACTTT	CASSTRDRVHSPLHF
few	-	TRBV30	TRBJ1-5	TGTGCCTGGAGTGTAGGCAGATCGAATCAGCCCCAGCATTTT	CAWSVGRSNQPQHF
-	-	TRBV2	TRBJ1-1	TGTGCCAGCAGTGAACGAGGCAGATCGGTCACTGAAGCTTTCTTT	CASSERGRSVTEAFF
-	-	TRBV6-2/TRBV6-3	TRBJ2-3	TGTGCCAGCAGTTACGCGGGGCGCACAGATACGCAGTATTTT	CASSYAGRTDTQYF
-	-	TRBV5-6	TRBJ2-1	TGTGCCAGCAGCTTCAACGAGGAGCAGTTCTTC	CASSFNEEQFF
-	TRBD1	TRBV10-2	TRBJ1-2	TGCGCCAGCAGTGAGTCAAACAGGGGGCCCTATGGCTACACCTTC	CASSESNRGPYGYTF
-	-	TRBV14	TRBJ2-5	TGTGCCAGCAGCCGTAAATTACAGGGAATGGAGACCCAGTACTTC	CASSRKLQGMETQYF
-	-	TRBV25-1	TRBJ1-2	TGTGCCAGCAGGGGCAAAAGGGTTGGCTACACCTTC	CASRGKRVGYTF
once	-	TRBV4-1	TRBJ1-4	TGCGCCAGCAGCCAAGCCGGTACAACTAATGAAAAACTGTTTTTT	CASSQAGTTNEKLFF
-	-	TRBV6-1	TRBJ2-7	TGTGCCAGCAGTGAACTCAGGGGTGGGAAGGACGAGCAGTACTTC	CASSELRGGKDEQYF
once	-	TRBV3-1/TRBV3-2	TRBJ1-2	TGTGCCAGCAGCCGCGGCGGATCCTATGGCTACACCTTC	CASSRGGSYGYTF
-	-	TRBV3-1/TRBV3-2	TRBJ1-2	TGTGCCAGCAGCCAAGATCGATATGGCTACACCTTC	CASSQDRYGYTF
-	-	TRBV9	TRBJ1-3	TGTGCCAGCAGCGTAAGGGCAGGGGACGGAAACACCATATATTTT	CASSVRAGDGNTIYF